This entry lists 22 T cell receptor beta chains sequenced from one sample in a study of blood T cell repertoires in COVID-19. The method was immunoSEQ multiplex PCR; TCRdb's version includes in-frame clones alone and lacks a portion of them. Among some 380,000 clones listed, approximately 77% were seen once. The sequencing sample was made of peripheral blood. The receptor source for this set is a human donor with acute or convalescent COVID-19. The donor label of this sample is uncertain.

The V call is TRBV6-6, the J call TRBJ1-6; 9 bases are a match to TRBD1. The CDR3 spans 14 residues. J gave up 9 bases and V 3 bases, and 3 bases lay outside the gene matches. Germline CDR1 is MNHNY and CDR2 is SVGAGI (reference sequence). CDR3 sequence: CASSYRQGGSPLHF. The CDR3 DNA reads TGTGCCAGCAGTTATAGACAGGGGGGTTCACCCCTCCACTTT.

J is TRBJ1-1 and V is TRBV5-5, with D possibly matching TRBD1 (5 bases). V was trimmed by 4 bases and J by 1 base, leaving 14 bases between them. Germline CDR1 reads SGHKS; CDR2 reads YYEKEE (reference sequence). The CDR3 covers 15 residues. The DNA for the CDR3 is TGTGCCAGCAGCCGAGACAGCACTCGGAACACTGAAGCTTTCTTT. Translation gives CASSRDSTRNTEAFF.

The chain links TRBV4-2 to TRBJ2-1, with 9 bases identical to TRBD1. CDR1 and CDR2 from the germline V gene are LGHNA and YNFKEQ. The trim removed 6 bases at V and 1 base at J, leaving 10 bases unmatched. This CDR3 is built from 17 residues. The CDR3 loop is CASSIQTGTGSYNEQFF. The CDR3 bases are TGTGCCAGCAGTATTCAAACCGGGACAGGGTCCTACAATGAGCAGTTCTTC.

The V call is TRBV27, the J call TRBJ1-1; D is unclear. Trimming shortened V by 5 bases and J by 7 bases, and 14 bases separated the two germline ends. Looked up from germline, CDR1 is MNHEY and CDR2 is SMNVEV (reference sequence). The CDR3 covers 13 residues. This chain's CDR3 is CASSPGMRVEAFF. In nucleotides, the CDR3 is TGTGCCAGCAGTCCAGGTATGAGGGTTGAAGCTTTCTTT.

This clone was detected only a few times. This rearrangement joins TRBV27 to TRBJ2-1; D might be TRBD2 (6 bases). Germline lookup yields CDR1 MNHEY and CDR2 SMNVEV (reference sequence). Trimming stripped 0 bases from V and 7 bases from J, with 16 bases between. CDR3 length: 16 residues. The chain's CDR3 is CASSLSKGGGVNEQFF. The CDR3 bases are TGTGCCAGCAGTTTATCGAAAGGAGGAGGGGTTAATGAGCAGTTCTTC.

This rearrangement joins TRBV6-5 to TRBJ1-1; D might be TRBD1 (6 bases). V was pared by 8 bases and J by 5 bases, with 15 bases between. Germline CDR1 is MNHEY and CDR2 is SVGAGI. This CDR3 comprises 13 residues. The CDR3 DNA is TGTGCCAGCGGGTTGGGGGCGAAAACTGAAGCTTTCTTT. This sequence encodes CASGLGAKTEAFF.

The CDR3 reads CASSSNRGNTEAFF. CDR3 sequence (DNA): TGTGCCAGCAGCTCTAACAGGGGTAACACTGAAGCTTTCTTT. V gene TRBV11-1 combines with J gene TRBJ1-1, with 7 bases matching TRBD1. CDR1 SGHAT and CDR2 FQDESV come from the germline V gene (reference sequence). The V gene end was trimmed by 4 bases and the J gene end by 2 bases; junction bases not matched to a gene: 4. This CDR3 contains 14 residues.

This clone was picked up one time. The genes are TRBV28 and TRBJ1-5, with 8 bases fitting TRBD1. The CDR3 length is 16 residues. Per the germline V gene, CDR1 is MDHEN and CDR2 is SYDVKM. V gave up 5 bases and J gave up 2 bases; unmatched junction bases: 8. Here the CDR3 reads CASSILTGVGNQPQHF. For the CDR3, the DNA is TGTGCCAGCAGTATCCTGACAGGGGTGGGCAATCAGCCCCAGCATTTT.

This chain connects TRBV21-1 to TRBJ1-1; the table calls TRBD1, which could not be checked here. TRBV21-1 is designated a pseudogene. The CDR3 covers 13 residues. CDR3 DNA sequence: TGTGCCAGCAGCAAGTCGACAGTCACTGAAGCTTTCTTT. It codes for CASSKSTVTEAFF.

V usage is TRBV9 and J usage is TRBJ1-3; unclear D gene. Trimming stripped 0 bases from V and 0 bases from J, with 10 bases between. This CDR3 spans 16 amino acids. Germline CDR1 reads SGDLS; CDR2 reads YYNGEE. The CDR3 loop reads CASSVEGRGSGNTIYF. CDR3 bases: TGTGCCAGCAGCGTAGAAGGTCGGGGCTCTGGAAACACCATATATTTT.

The CDR3 coding sequence is TGTGCCAGCAGTGAAGCAGGTTTGGGTAGGGGTTACGAGCAGTACTTC. Encoded protein: CASSEAGLGRGYEQYF. V usage is TRBV6-1 and J usage is TRBJ2-7; D might be TRBD1 (5 bases). The CDR3 loop spans 16 amino acids. Trimming left V 0 bases short and J 4 bases short, with 16 bases between. Germline CDR1 MNHNS, CDR2 SASEGT.

In its sample, this clone was seen once. The chain links TRBV6-2 or TRBV6-3 to TRBJ2-6; D is possibly TRBD1 (6 bases). The CDR3 is 13 amino acids. V lost 5 bases and J 18 bases, leaving 20 bases between the germline ends. The germline CDR1 and CDR2 sequences are MNHEY and SVGEGT. CDR3 coding DNA: TGTGCCAGCAGTCAGGGGATCCTACAGGATACGACTTTC. Residues: CASSQGILQDTTF.

This clone was found once. The V and J genes are TRBV28 and TRBJ1-4; 7 positions match TRBD1. V was clipped by 7 bases and J by 1 base; unmatched bases: 6. Germline loops: CDR1 MDHEN, CDR2 SYDVKM. This CDR3 has 15 residues. The CDR3 here is CASMGQQLTNEKLFF. CDR3 coding DNA: TGTGCCAGCATGGGACAGCAACTAACTAATGAAAAACTGTTTTTT.

The V call is TRBV6-5, the J call TRBJ2-3, with 7 bases that match TRBD2. V lost 7 bases and J lost 0; bases outside the gene matches: 4. The CDR3 has 14 residues. The germline gives CDR1 MNHEY, CDR2 SVGAGI. The CDR3 DNA sequence: TGTGCCAGCACGCGGGGGTCTAGCACAGATACGCAGTATTTT. This translates into CASTRGSSTDTQYF.

This clone was counted a single time. V is TRBV11-2 and J is TRBJ2-1; TRBD1 is a possible D gene (6 bases). The CDR3 runs 15 residues. The ends were cut back, 5 bases at V and 7 bases at J, with 18 bases in the middle. Germline V CDR1 and CDR2: SGHAT, FQNNGV. This CDR3 is CASSLPRTASNEQFF. CDR3 DNA sequence: TGTGCCAGCAGCCTACCTAGGACAGCTTCAAATGAGCAGTTCTTC.

About this clone: The sample holds other DNA sequences that translate to the same CDR3. The chain links TRBV6-5 to TRBJ2-1; 11 bases map to TRBD2. Germline CDR1 MNHEY, CDR2 SVGAGI. This CDR3 has 15 amino acids. After removal of 6 bases from V and 9 bases from J, the junction contained 10 bases not matched to a gene. The CDR3 sequence: CASSLTSGRRGEQFF. CDR3 nucleotide sequence: TGTGCCAGCAGCCTTACTAGCGGGAGAAGGGGTGAGCAGTTCTTC.

The chain carries TRBV5-1 and TRBJ1-1, with a weak D call TRBD1 (5 bases). This CDR3 spans 16 amino acids. Germline-derived CDR1 and CDR2 are SGHRS and YFSETQ. Trimming took off 0 bases at V and 0 bases at J, with 12 bases between the two ends. CDR3 in DNA: TGCGCCAGCAGCTTGGGGAGTGCAGGGATGAACACTGAAGCTTTCTTT. Translation: CASSLGSAGMNTEAFF.

The chain has TRBV6-1 and TRBJ2-7, with TRBD1 as a possible D gene (5 bases). The CDR3 loop spans 13 amino acids. In germline, CDR1 is MNHNS, CDR2 SASEGT. Trimming shortened V by 3 bases and J by 5 bases, and 11 bases separated the two germline ends. The CDR3 reads CASSDRRGDEQYF. The CDR3 bases are TGTGCCAGCAGTGACAGAAGGGGCGACGAGCAGTACTTC.

The chain recombines TRBV30 with TRBJ2-2; D may be TRBD1 (6 bases). CDR3 length: 14 residues. Germline-derived CDR1 and CDR2 are GTSNPN and SVGIG (reference sequence). The ends were cut back, 4 bases at V and 2 bases at J, with 11 bases in the middle. CDR3 bases: TGTGCCTGGACCGGGACACTCAACACCGGGGAGCTGTTTTTT. Residues: CAWTGTLNTGELFF.

This sequence joins TRBV3-1 (or the pseudogene TRBV3-2) and TRBJ2-7, with TRBD2 identical over 9 bases. J was trimmed by 5 bases and V by 4 bases; bases with no gene match: 6. The CDR3 consists of 14 residues. The germline V gene encodes CDR1 LGHDT and CDR2 YNNKEL (reference sequence). CDR3 amino acids: CASSLGLAINEQYF. In DNA, the CDR3 is TGTGCCAGCAGCCTGGGACTAGCTATCAACGAGCAGTACTTC.

The chain recombines TRBV15 with TRBJ2-1; the D gene is possibly TRBD2 (5 bases). V lost 3 bases to trimming and J lost 5 bases, with 11 bases between them. Germline CDR1 LNHNV, CDR2 YYDKDF (reference sequence). The CDR3 is 14 amino acids. The CDR3, as DNA: TGTGCCACCAGCAGTGGCGGGTACCACAATGAGCAGTTCTTC. This gives the protein CATSSGGYHNEQFF.

The chain links TRBV5-4 to TRBJ2-2; tentatively, D is TRBD1 (6 bases). V shed 4 bases and J shed 8 bases, with 12 bases lying between them. CDR3 size: 13 residues. Germline V lookup: CDR1 SGHNT, CDR2 YYREEE (reference sequence). CDR3: CASSLQGEGELFF. Here the CDR3 DNA reads TGTGCCAGCAGCCTACAGGGTGAGGGGGAGCTGTTTTTT. The entire variable domain, with the rest obtained from reference TRBV5-4 and TRBJ2-2, is as follows: ETGVTQSPTHLIKTRGQQVTLRCSSQSGHNTVSWYQQALGQGPQFIFQYYREEENGRGNFPPRFSGLQFPNYSSELNVNALELDDSALYLCASSLQGEGELFFGEGSRLTVL.